This TCR beta chain was recovered during a study of shared clonotypes between healthy human individuals. Study observations and caveats: It was only blood that was sampled, and tissue repertoires likely differ. Measured sharing among donors was expected to vary with sequencing depth.

Germline V lookup: CDR1 SGHTS, CDR2 YDEGEE. The CDR3 spans 13 residues. V was cut by 6 bases and J by 0 bases, with 7 bases left in between. Naive CD8 isolation took CD45RO-negative cells positively selected for CCR7 and excluded terminally differentiated effector memory CD45RA+ cells. Per the study methods: Filtering of immunoSEQ junctional sequences could not match full-length read filtering. TCRdb keeps only in-frame clones here, not all; method: immunoSEQ multiplex PCR. That table furnishes V, J and clone size, whereas the DNA furnished D and trimming. The table lists some 2 million clones, approximately 94% of them singletons. For this clone: Its antigen remains unidentified.

The TCR was taken from a young man in good health. Sequencing was performed on naive CD8+ T cells sorted from blood. The rearrangement uses TRBV5-8 and TRBJ1-5; D gene uncertain. CDR3 sequence: CASNVDSNQPQHF. Written as DNA, the CDR3 is TGTGCCAGCAATGTCGATAGCAATCAGCCCCAGCATTTT. Full variable domain (missing parts from reference TRBV5-8 and TRBJ1-5): EAGVTQSPTHLIKTRGQQATLRCSPISGHTSVYWYQQALGLGLQFLLWYDEGEERNRGNFPPRFSGRQFPNYSSELNVNALELEDSALYLCASNVDSNQPQHFGDGTRLSIL.